This TCR beta chain was captured by sequencing in a study of shared clonotypes between healthy human individuals. About this clone: The antigen is not known.

The donor cohort consisted entirely of Caucasian adults residing in Nashville, Tennessee. Study outcomes and limitations: Tissues were not sampled, only blood, and their repertoires likely differ.

Profiled with immunoSEQ multiplex PCR; TCRdb holds only in-frame clones, not every one. The sample has 2,100,000 or so clones; roughly 95% are singletons. The CDR3 extends over 11 amino acids. Trimming took off 7 bases at V and 4 bases at J, with 7 bases between the two ends. Germline CDR1 is ENHRY and CDR2 is SYGVKD. Material: naive CD4+ T cells sorted from blood. The subset is: CD45RA+ positively selected. The TCR was taken from a man younger than 30 in good health. The V gene is TRBV10-3, the J gene TRBJ1-1; D gene unclear. CDR3 in DNA: TGTGCCATCACGGACGGCACTGAAGCTTTCTTT. It is translated as CAITDGTEAFF.